The 23 T cell receptor beta chains below all came from one sample that was sequenced in a study of cytomegalovirus exposure and HLA in healthy donors. With 60 Vbeta and 13 Jbeta primers, the PCR was carried out. Sequencing used immunoSEQ multiplex PCR; TCRdb keeps in-frame clones, though not all of them. Found here are about 110,000 clones, about 79% of them singletons; the top ten hold around 2.3%. Specimen: PBMCs. These receptors were collected from a woman aged 18-35 years in good health and CMV-seronegative.

The chain has TRBV29-1 and TRBJ2-7; 9 bases map to TRBD1. The length of the CDR3 is 11 residues. The trim removed 7 bases at V and 6 bases at J, leaving 4 bases unmatched. Per germline, CDR1 SQVTM and CDR2 ANQGSEA. CDR3 protein: CSGGQGPEQYF. In DNA, the CDR3 is TGCAGCGGGGGACAGGGCCCCGAGCAGTACTTC.

The V call is TRBV29-1, the J call TRBJ1-1, with TRBD1 identical over 12 bases. The germline gives CDR1 SQVTM, CDR2 ANQGSEA. The CDR3 is made up of 15 amino acids. The V gene end was trimmed by 6 bases and the J gene end by 4 bases; junction bases not matched to a gene: 9. CDR3 nucleotides: TGCAGCGTCGGGACAGGGGGCGCAGGACCCACTGAAGCTTTCTTT. The encoded protein is CSVGTGGAGPTEAFF.

CDR3 DNA sequence: TGCGCCAGCAGCACAGGTTCTAGCAATCAGCCCCAGCATTTT. Protein sequence: CASSTGSSNQPQHF. The chain recombines TRBV5-1 with TRBJ1-5, with a possible D match to TRBD1 (5 bases). V lost 4 bases and J 0 bases, leaving 8 bases between the germline ends. Germline loops: CDR1 SGHRS, CDR2 YFSETQ. The CDR3 has 14 amino acids. Drawing the rest from reference TRBV5-1 and TRBJ1-5, the complete variable domain is KAGVTQTPRYLIKTRGQQVTLSCSPISGHRSVSWYQQTPGQGLQFLFEYFSETQRNKGNFPGRFSGRQFSNSRSEMNVSTLELGDSALYLCASSTGSSNQPQHFGDGTRLSIL.

The V call is TRBV4-1, the J call TRBJ2-2, with D uncertain. Per germline, CDR1 MGHRA and CDR2 YSYEKL. The CDR3 has 16 amino acids. Trimming removed 0 bases from V and 5 bases from J, with 13 bases in between. The CDR3 loop reads CASSQEERQLTGELFF. CDR3 coding DNA: TGCGCCAGCAGCCAAGAGGAGAGGCAGCTAACCGGGGAGCTGTTTTTT.

The chain recombines TRBV6-1 with TRBJ2-3, with 7 positions matching TRBD2. V lost 8 bases, J lost 7 bases, and 12 bases stayed unmatched. From germline, CDR1 is MNHNS and CDR2 SASEGT. This CDR3 has 14 amino acids. CDR3 in amino acids: CASSAGAATNTQYF. CDR3 bases: TGTGCCAGCTCTGCGGGAGCTGCTACTAATACGCAGTATTTT.

The gene calls are TRBV7-2 and TRBJ2-5; TRBD2 aligns across 15 bases. The germline gives CDR1 SGHTA, CDR2 FQGNSA. J gave up 3 bases and V 0 bases, and 5 bases lay outside the gene matches. The CDR3 extends over 18 amino acids. The CDR3 spells CASSLAGTSGGRKETQYF. The CDR3 region has the DNA TGTGCCAGCAGCTTAGCCGGGACTAGCGGGGGGCGGAAAGAGACCCAGTACTTC.

The CDR3 bases are TGTGCCAGCAGTACAGGGGGCGAAAAACTGTTTTTT. Its protein is CASSTGGEKLFF. The V and J genes are TRBV2 and TRBJ1-4; 9 bases are a match to TRBD1. Trimming at V came to 5 bases and at J to 8 bases, leaving 0 bases not matched to a gene. The CDR3 runs 12 residues. Germline V gene data show CDR1 as SNHLY and CDR2 as FYNNEI.

This clone was seen a single time. V is TRBV4-2 and J is TRBJ2-1, with D perhaps matching TRBD1 (6 bases). CDR1 is LGHNA and CDR2 is YNFKEQ in the germline V gene. V lost 5 bases to trimming and J lost 8 bases, with 19 bases between them. CDR3 size: 15 residues. The CDR3 DNA follows: TGTGCCAGCAGCGACGGGACATTGGGAACGGATGAGCAGTTCTTC. Protein: CASSDGTLGTDEQFF.

The chain uses TRBV4-1 and TRBJ2-1; 7 bases agree with TRBD2. The trim removed 4 bases at V and 1 base at J, leaving 7 bases unmatched. Germline CDR1 and CDR2: MGHRA and YSYEKL. The CDR3 is 16 amino acids. CDR3 bases: TGCGCCAGCAGCCCGGTCGGGACTACTTCCTACAATGAGCAGTTCTTC. It translates to CASSPVGTTSYNEQFF.

The chain employs TRBV4-2 and TRBJ1-5; no clear D gene. The ends were cut back, 0 bases at V and 3 bases at J, with 6 bases in the middle. The CDR3 loop spans 14 amino acids. Germline-derived CDR1 and CDR2 are LGHNA and YNFKEQ. The CDR3 region has the DNA TGTGCCAGCAGCCAAGAAAGCCACAATCAGCCCCAGCATTTT. Translating gives CASSQESHNQPQHF.

CDR3 sequence (DNA): TGTGCCAGCAGCTCGAGGACTAGCGGGGGAGGGCAGTATTTT. It is translated as CASSSRTSGGGQYF. This chain connects TRBV7-2 to TRBJ2-3; 13 bases match TRBD2. Germline CDR1 SGHTA, CDR2 FQGNSA. The CDR3 runs to 14 residues. Trimming cost V 4 bases and J 11 bases; bases outside gene matches: 6. The variable domain in full, with the rest retrieved from reference TRBV7-2 and TRBJ2-3, is GAGVSQSPSNKVTEKGKDVELRCDPISGHTALYWYRQSLGQGLEFLIYFQGNSAPDKSGLPSDRFSAERTGGSVSTLTIQRTQQEDSAVYLCASSSRTSGGGQYFGPGTRLTVL.

J is TRBJ1-1 and V is TRBV28; 9 nucleotides agree with TRBD1. The CDR3 is 15 residues long. V was clipped by 6 bases and J by 2 bases; unmatched bases: 7. CDR1 MDHEN and CDR2 SYDVKM come from the germline V gene. CDR3 sequence (DNA): TGTGCCAGCAGACCTGAGACAGGGGGAAACACTGAAGCTTTCTTT. This translates into CASRPETGGNTEAFF.

V usage is TRBV6-1 and J usage is TRBJ1-5; weak D call: TRBD1 (5 bases). The CDR3 sequence is 14 residues long. Germline assignment: CDR1 MNHNS and CDR2 SASEGT. V was shortened by 4 bases and J by 6 bases, with 13 bases between the two germline ends. DNA of the CDR3: TGTGCCAGCAGTGTAGGTCAGGGAAGTCAGCCCCAGCATTTT. This translates into CASSVGQGSQPQHF.

The chain has TRBV27 and TRBJ2-3, with D possibly being TRBD2 (5 bases). Per germline, CDR1 MNHEY and CDR2 SMNVEV (reference sequence). The germline V and J ends were trimmed by 8 bases and 6 bases, with 15 bases remaining between them. The CDR3 consists of 13 residues. CDR3 sequence: CASGLPPRDTQYF. CDR3 sequence (DNA): TGTGCCAGCGGACTCCCTCCCAGGGATACGCAGTATTTT.

The chain couples TRBV19 to TRBJ1-5; D not resolved. Trimming removed 8 bases at V and 2 bases at J, with 10 bases between. The CDR3 is made up of 13 amino acids. Per germline, CDR1 LNHDA and CDR2 SQIVND (reference sequence). The CDR3 DNA is TGTGCCAGTTCTTTGGCGGGCAATCAGCCCCAGCATTTT. This gives the protein CASSLAGNQPQHF.

The V call is TRBV5-1, the J call TRBJ1-2; 7 positions match TRBD1. Germline-derived CDR1 and CDR2 are SGHRS and YFSETQ. This CDR3 comprises 14 residues. V dropped 4 bases and J dropped 8; count of bases not matched to a gene: 11. CDR3 coding DNA: TGCGCCAGCAGCGGAGACAGGGAGTGGGGCGGCTACACCTTC. This gives the protein CASSGDREWGGYTF.

J is TRBJ2-5 and V is TRBV16; D not resolved. The length of the CDR3 is 12 residues. In germline, CDR1 is KGHSY, CDR2 FQNENV. Trimming removed 0 bases at V and 5 bases at J, with 4 bases between. The CDR3 loop reads CASSQSRETQYF. CDR3 DNA: TGTGCCAGCAGCCAATCGCGGGAGACCCAGTACTTC.

The chain links TRBV28 to TRBJ1-2; TRBD1 matches 9 bases. Trimming took 7 bases from V and 4 from J; bases not matched to a gene: 10. The CDR3 is 15 residues long. CDR1 MDHEN and CDR2 SYDVKM come from the germline V gene. The CDR3 protein is CASTRTGTGFYGYTF. CDR3 DNA sequence: TGTGCCAGCACTAGGACCGGGACAGGGTTCTATGGCTACACCTTC.

V usage is TRBV7-6 and J usage is TRBJ2-5, with D maybe TRBD2 (5 bases). From germline, CDR1 is SGHVS and CDR2 FNYEAQ. Trimming shortened V by 5 bases and J by 5 bases, and 15 bases separated the two germline ends. The CDR3 loop spans 14 amino acids. This CDR3 reads CASSPIRGLETQYF. In nucleotides, the CDR3 is TGTGCCAGCAGCCCGATACGGGGTTTGGAGACCCAGTACTTC.

This clone was detected once. CDR3 coding DNA: TGTGCCAGCAGCTTGTGCAGGGAGGGCACTGAAGCTTTCTTT. Translating it yields CASSLCREGTEAFF. This sequence joins TRBV5-7 and TRBJ1-1, with D possibly being TRBD1 (5 bases). TRBV5-7 has ORF status, its function being uncertain. V shed 1 base and J shed 4 bases, with 11 bases lying between them. CDR3 length: 14 residues.

The chain links TRBV18 to TRBJ1-3; D remains ambiguous. The germline CDR1 and CDR2 sequences are KGHSH and LQKENI. Trimming took 1 base from V and 4 from J, leaving 8 bases between them. The CDR3 extends over 14 amino acids. Written as DNA, the CDR3 is TGTGCCAGCTCACCACAATTGGAGGGAAACACCATATATTTT. This encodes CASSPQLEGNTIYF.

This clone was recorded only once. The chain joins TRBV6-5 to TRBJ1-2, with D possibly matching TRBD1 (6 bases). The germline gives CDR1 MNHEY, CDR2 SVGAGI. The CDR3 is made up of 15 amino acids. The V gene lost 6 bases and the J gene lost 0 bases, with 14 bases spanning the gap. The CDR3 coding sequence is TGTGCCAGCAGCGGGAGGGACACACCTAACTATGGCTACACCTTC. It translates to CASSGRDTPNYGYTF.

The chain couples TRBV11-3 to TRBJ2-1; TRBD2 matches at 8 bases. With V trimmed by 1 base and J by 15 bases, 5 bases remained unmatched. CDR3 length equals 12 residues. The germline CDR1 and CDR2 sequences are SGHNT and YENEEA. CDR3 sequence reads: CASSLGPGGAFF. For the CDR3, the DNA is TGTGCCAGCAGCTTAGGCCCGGGAGGGGCGTTCTTC.